This TCR beta chain was obtained from a study of OX40 agonist ivuxolimab in advanced cancers. Whole-study context: It was ivuxolimab, an agonistic anti-OX40 (CD134) antibody, that patients were treated with. Patients were dosed intravenously with ivuxolimab at 0.01 to 10 mg/kg every 2 weeks. Mean age approximately 66 years, range about 23 to 80; approximately 80% male.

Systemic immunosuppression or a history of autoimmune disease excluded patients. This table comes from immunoSEQ multiplex PCR, and its TCRdb copy is limited to in-frame clones, with some not included. The sample records approximately 73,000 clones, 75% to 90% being singletons. The source is an adult with an advanced solid tumor such as melanoma, head and neck, liver or kidney cancer. The material was CD4+ or CD8+ T cells sorted from blood, obtained in a trial of the OX40 agonist ivuxolimab.

Here the CDR3 DNA reads TGTGCCAGCAGTTACTCGCCGGGACAGGGAGCAGATACGCAGTATTTT. Residues: CASSYSPGQGADTQYF. The V and J genes are TRBV6-6 and TRBJ2-3; TRBD1 aligns across 9 bases. This CDR3 contains 16 residues. CDR1 is MNHNY and CDR2 is SVGAGI in the germline V gene (reference sequence). V was pared by 0 bases and J by 4 bases, with 5 bases of the junction left unmatched.